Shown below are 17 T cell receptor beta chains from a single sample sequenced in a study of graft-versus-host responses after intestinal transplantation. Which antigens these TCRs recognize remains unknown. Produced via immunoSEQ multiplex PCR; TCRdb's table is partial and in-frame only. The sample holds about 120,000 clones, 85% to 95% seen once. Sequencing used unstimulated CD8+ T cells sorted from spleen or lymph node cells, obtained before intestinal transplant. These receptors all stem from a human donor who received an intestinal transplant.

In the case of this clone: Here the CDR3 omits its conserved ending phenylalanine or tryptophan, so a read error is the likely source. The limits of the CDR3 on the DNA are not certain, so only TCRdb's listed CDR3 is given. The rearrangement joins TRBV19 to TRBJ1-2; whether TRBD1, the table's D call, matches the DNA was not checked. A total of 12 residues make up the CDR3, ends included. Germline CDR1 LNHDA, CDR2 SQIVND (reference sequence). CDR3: CARVSPRREVRE.

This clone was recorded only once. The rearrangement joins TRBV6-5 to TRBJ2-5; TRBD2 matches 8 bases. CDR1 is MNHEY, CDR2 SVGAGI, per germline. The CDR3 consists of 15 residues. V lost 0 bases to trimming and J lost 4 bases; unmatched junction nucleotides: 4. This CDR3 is CASSYSSGRRETQYF. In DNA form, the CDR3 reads TGTGCCAGCAGTTACTCGAGCGGGAGAAGAGAGACCCAGTACTTC.

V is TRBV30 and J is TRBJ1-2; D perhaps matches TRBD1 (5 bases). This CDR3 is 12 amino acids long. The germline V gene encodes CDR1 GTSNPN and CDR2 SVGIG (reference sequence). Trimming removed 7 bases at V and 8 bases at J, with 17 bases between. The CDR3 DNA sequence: TGTGCCTCTCAAGACAGCCGCTGGGGCTACACCTTC. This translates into CASQDSRWGYTF.

This chain's CDR3 is CASNRGPYEQYF. Here the CDR3 DNA reads TGTGCCAGTAACAGGGGCCCCTACGAGCAGTACTTC. The V and J genes are TRBV28 and TRBJ2-7; 7 nucleotides match TRBD1. The CDR3 loop spans 12 amino acids. The ends lost 9 bases at V and 2 bases at J; junction bases unmatched: 4. From germline, CDR1 is MDHEN and CDR2 SYDVKM.

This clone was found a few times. CDR3 sequence (DNA): TGTGCCAGCAGCTTGGTAAGCTCCGTATACAATGAGCAGTTCTTC. Translating it yields CASSLVSSVYNEQFF. The chain employs TRBV5-4 and TRBJ2-1; D uncertain. V gave up 0 bases and J gave up 4 bases, with 11 bases separating them. The CDR3 length is 15 residues. Germline CDR1 is SGHNT and CDR2 is YYREEE (reference sequence).

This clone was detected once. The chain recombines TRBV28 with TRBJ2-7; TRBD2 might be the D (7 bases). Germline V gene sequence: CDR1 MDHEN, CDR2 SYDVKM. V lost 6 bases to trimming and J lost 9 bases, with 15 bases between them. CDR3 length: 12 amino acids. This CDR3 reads CASREGEGRQYF. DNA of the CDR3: TGTGCCAGCAGGGAGGGGGAGGGACGGCAGTACTTC.

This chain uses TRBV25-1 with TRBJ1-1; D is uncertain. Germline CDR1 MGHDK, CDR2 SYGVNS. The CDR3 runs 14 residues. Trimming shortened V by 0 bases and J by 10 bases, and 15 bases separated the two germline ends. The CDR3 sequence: CASSEYRPWSIAFF. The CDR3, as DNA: TGTGCCAGCAGTGAATACCGGCCATGGAGCATAGCTTTCTTT. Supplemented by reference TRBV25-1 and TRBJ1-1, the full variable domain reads EADIYQTPRYLVIGTGKKITLECSQTMGHDKMYWYQQDPGMELHLIHYSYGVNSTEKGDLSSESTVSRIRTEHFPLTLESARPSHTSQYLCASSEYRPWSIAFFGQGTRLTVV.

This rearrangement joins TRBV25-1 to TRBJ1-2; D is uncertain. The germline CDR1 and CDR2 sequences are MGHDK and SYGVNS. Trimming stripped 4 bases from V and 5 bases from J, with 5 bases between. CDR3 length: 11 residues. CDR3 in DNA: TGTGCCAGCAGTGCTCCTTATGGCTACACCTTC. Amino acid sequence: CASSAPYGYTF.

The CDR3 region has the DNA TGTGCCAGCAGCCAAGATTCGGAGGCTAGCGGAGGTGAGCAGTTCTTC. Protein product: CASSQDSEASGGEQFF. The chain carries TRBV4-2 and TRBJ2-1, with TRBD2 identical over 7 bases. Per germline, CDR1 LGHNA and CDR2 YNFKEQ. V lost 0 bases, J lost 9 bases, and 11 bases stayed unmatched. The CDR3 loop spans 16 amino acids.

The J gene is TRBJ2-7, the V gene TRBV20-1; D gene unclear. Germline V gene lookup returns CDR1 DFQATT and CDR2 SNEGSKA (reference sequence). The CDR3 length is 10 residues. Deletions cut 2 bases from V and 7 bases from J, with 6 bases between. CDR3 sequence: CSARYGEQYF. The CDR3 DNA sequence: TGCAGTGCTAGATACGGAGAGCAGTACTTC.

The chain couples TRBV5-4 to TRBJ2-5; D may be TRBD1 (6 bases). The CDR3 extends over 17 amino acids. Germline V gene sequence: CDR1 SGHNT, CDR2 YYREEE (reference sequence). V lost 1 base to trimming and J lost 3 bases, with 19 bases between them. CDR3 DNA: TGTGCCAGCAGCTTGTTAGGGCTAAGCGAGGGGGAAGAGACCCAGTACTTC. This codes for CASSLLGLSEGEETQYF.

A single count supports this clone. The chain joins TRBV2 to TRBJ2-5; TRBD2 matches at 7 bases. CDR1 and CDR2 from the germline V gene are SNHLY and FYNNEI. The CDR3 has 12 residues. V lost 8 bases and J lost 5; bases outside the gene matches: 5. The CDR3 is CASLGGAETQYF. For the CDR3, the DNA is TGTGCCAGCTTGGGAGGGGCGGAGACCCAGTACTTC.

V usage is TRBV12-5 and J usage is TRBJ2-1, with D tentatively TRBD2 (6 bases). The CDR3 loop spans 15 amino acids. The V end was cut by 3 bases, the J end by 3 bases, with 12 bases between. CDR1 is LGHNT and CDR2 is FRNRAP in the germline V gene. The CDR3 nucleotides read TGTGCTAGTGGTTTAGGAGGGGATCTCTACAATGAGCAGTTCTTC. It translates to CASGLGGDLYNEQFF.

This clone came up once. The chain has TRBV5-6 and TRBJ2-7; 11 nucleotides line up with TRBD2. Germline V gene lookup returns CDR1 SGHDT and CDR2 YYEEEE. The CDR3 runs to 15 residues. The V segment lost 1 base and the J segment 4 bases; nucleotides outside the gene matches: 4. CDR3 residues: CASSLTASGRYEQYF. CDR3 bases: TGTGCCAGCAGCTTGACGGCTAGCGGGAGGTACGAGCAGTACTTC. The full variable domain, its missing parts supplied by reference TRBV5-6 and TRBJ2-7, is DAGVTQSPTHLIKTRGQQVTLRCSPKSGHDTVSWYQQALGQGPQFIFQYYEEEERQRGNFPDRFSGHQFPNYSSELNVNALLLGDSALYLCASSLTASGRYEQYFGPGTRLTVT.

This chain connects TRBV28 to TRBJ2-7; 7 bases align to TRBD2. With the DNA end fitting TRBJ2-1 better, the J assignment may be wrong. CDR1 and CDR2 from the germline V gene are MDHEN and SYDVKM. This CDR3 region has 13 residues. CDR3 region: CASSVGGLCEQFF. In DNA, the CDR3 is TGTGCCAGCTCAGTGGGAGGGCTATGTGAGCAGTTCTTC.

In nucleotides, the CDR3 is TGTGCCAGCAGTTACCGTGAACAGGTGCAAGAGACCCAGTACTTC. Protein sequence: CASSYREQVQETQYF. The gene calls are TRBV6-5 and TRBJ2-5; D is perhaps TRBD1 (5 bases). The CDR3 has 15 residues. CDR1 is MNHEY, CDR2 SVGAGI, per germline. The ends were cut back, 2 bases at V and 2 bases at J, with 12 bases in the middle.

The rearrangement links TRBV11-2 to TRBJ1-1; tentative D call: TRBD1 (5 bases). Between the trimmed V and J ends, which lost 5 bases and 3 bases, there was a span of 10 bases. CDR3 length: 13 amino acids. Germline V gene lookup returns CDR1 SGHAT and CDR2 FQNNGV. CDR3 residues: CASSPEGYTEAFF. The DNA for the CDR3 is TGTGCCAGCAGCCCAGAGGGGTACACTGAAGCTTTCTTT.